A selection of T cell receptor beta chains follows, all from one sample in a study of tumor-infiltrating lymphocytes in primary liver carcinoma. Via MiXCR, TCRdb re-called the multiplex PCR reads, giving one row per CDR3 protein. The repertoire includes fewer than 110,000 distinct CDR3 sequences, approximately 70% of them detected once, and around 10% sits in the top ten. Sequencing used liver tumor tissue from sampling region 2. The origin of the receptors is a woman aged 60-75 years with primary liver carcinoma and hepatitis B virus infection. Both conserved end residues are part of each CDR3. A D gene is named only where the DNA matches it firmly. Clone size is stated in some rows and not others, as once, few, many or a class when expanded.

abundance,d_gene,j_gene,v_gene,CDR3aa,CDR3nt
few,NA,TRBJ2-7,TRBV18,CASSTPSGTNEQYF,TGTGCCAGCTCAACCCCTTCCGGGACAAACGAGCAGTACTTC
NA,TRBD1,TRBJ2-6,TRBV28,CVSSRPGQGISEANVLTF,TGTGTCAGCAGCCGCCCGGGACAGGGTATATCTGAGGCCAACGTCCTGACTTTC
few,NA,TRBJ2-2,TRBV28,CASSFPPGGGTGELFF,TGTGCCAGCAGTTTCCCCCCCGGGGGAGGAACCGGGGAGCTGTTTTTT
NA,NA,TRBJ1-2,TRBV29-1,CSAEGRSRSYGYTF,TGCAGCGCTGAAGGTAGAAGCAGATCCTATGGTTACACCTTC
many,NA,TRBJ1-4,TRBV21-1,CASSSGAGLGNEKLFF,TGTGCCAGCAGCAGTGGTGCTGGGCTTGGAAATGAAAAACTGTTTTTT
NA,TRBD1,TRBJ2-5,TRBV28,CASSPNRGPNQETQYF,TGTGCCAGCAGCCCCAACAGGGGGCCTAACCAAGAGACCCAGTACTTC
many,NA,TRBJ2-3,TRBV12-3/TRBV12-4,CASRTDTRTQYF,TGTGCCAGCAGGACCGACACGCGGACGCAGTATTTT
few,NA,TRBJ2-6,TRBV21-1,CASSSQDRGVSGANVLTF,TGTGCCAGCAGCAGTCAGGACAGGGGCGTCTCTGGGGCCAACGTCCTGACTTTC
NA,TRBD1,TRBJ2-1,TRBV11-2,CASSIRPGQRFHNEQFF,TGTGCCAGCAGTATACGACCGGGACAGAGATTCCACAATGAGCAGTTCTTC
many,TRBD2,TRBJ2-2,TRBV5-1,CASSLAYSRSQREYGTGELFF,TGCGCCAGCAGCTTGGCCTATAGTCGTTCTCAGCGGGAGTACGGCACCGGGGAGCTGTTTTTT
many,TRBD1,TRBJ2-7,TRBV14,CASSLRRTGAYEQYF,TGTGCCAGCAGCCTACGCCGGACAGGGGCCTACGAGCAGTACTTC
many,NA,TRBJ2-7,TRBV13,CASSLARGSYEQYF,TGTGCCAGCAGCTTAGCCAGGGGATCCTACGAGCAGTACTTC
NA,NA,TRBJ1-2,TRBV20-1,CSARARDQSSTYYGYTF,TGCAGTGCTAGGGCCAGGGACCAATCCTCGACATACTATGGCTACACCTTC
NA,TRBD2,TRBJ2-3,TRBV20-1,CSARLRLAGVITDTRYF,TGCAGTGCTAGGCTCCGACTAGCGGGAGTTATCACAGATACGCGGTATTTT
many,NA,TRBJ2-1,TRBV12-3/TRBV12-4,CASNPGSFYNEQFF,TGTGCCAGCAATCCCGGGAGTTTCTACAATGAGCAGTTCTTC
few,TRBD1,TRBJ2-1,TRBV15,CATSSGDRVQFF,TGTGCCACCAGCAGTGGGGACAGGGTTCAGTTCTTC
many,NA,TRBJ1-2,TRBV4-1,CASSQTQDHTNYGYTF,TGCGCCAGCAGCCAAACCCAGGATCATACTAACTATGGCTACACCTTC
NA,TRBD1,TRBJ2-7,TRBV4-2,CTSSQGTGASSYEQCF,TGTACCAGCAGCCAAGGGACAGGGGCCTCCTCCTACGAGCAGTGCTTC
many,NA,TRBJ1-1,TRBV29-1,CSGSAGSGTEAFF,TGCAGCGGGTCTGCAGGGTCGGGCACTGAAGCTTTCTTT
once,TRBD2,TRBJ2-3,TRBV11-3,CASSFRTSTDMQYF,TGTGCCAGTAGTTTCAGGACTAGCACAGATATGCAGTATTTT
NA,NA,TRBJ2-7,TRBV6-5,CCSRGAATYEQYF,TGTTGCAGCCGGGGGGCAGCTACCTACGAGCAGTACTTC
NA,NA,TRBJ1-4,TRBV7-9,CVSSLVVHATNEKLFF,TGTGTCAGCAGCTTAGTTGTGCATGCAACTAATGAAAAACTGTTTTTT
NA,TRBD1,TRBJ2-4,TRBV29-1,CNIGTAQGIQYF,TGCAACATTGGGACAGCGCAGGGCATTCAGTACTTC
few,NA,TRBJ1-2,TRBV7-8,CASSLLGDYGYTF,TGTGCCAGCAGCTTATTGGGGGACTATGGCTACACCTTC
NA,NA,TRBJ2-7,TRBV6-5,CASSWGAYEQYF,TGTGCCAGTAGTTGGGGGGCCTACGAGCAGTACTTC
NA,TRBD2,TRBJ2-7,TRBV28,CVSLGLVGGEQYF,TGTGTCAGCCTAGGACTAGTGGGAGGCGAGCAGTACTTC
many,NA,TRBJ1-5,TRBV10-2,CASSETGSSQPQHF,TGCGCCAGCAGTGAGACAGGGAGCAGTCAGCCCCAGCATTTT
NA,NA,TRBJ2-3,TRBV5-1,CASCLSITSTDTQYF,TGCGCCAGCTGCCTCTCGATAACTAGCACAGATACGCAGTATTTT
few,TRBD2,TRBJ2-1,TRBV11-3,CASNLGQGGRAGYNEQLF,TGTGCCAGCAACTTAGGTCAAGGCGGGAGGGCCGGTTACAATGAGCAGCTCTTC
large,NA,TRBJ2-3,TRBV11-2,CASRPSATSTDTQYF,TGTGCCAGCAGGCCCTCTGCGACTAGCACAGATACGCAGTATTTT
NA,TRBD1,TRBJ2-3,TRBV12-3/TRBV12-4,CASTLTGRTDMQYF,TGTGCCAGCACCTTGACAGGGCGCACAGATATGCAGTATTTT
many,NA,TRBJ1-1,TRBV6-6,CASIITPRGTRAFF,TGTGCCAGCATCATCACCCCCCGCGGGACGAGGGCTTTCTTT
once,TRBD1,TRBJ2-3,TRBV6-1,CASGRTGQSTDTQYF,TGTGCCAGCGGAAGAACGGGACAGAGCACAGATACGCAATATTTT
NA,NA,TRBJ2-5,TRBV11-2,CASSYSSGRGRETQYF,TGTGCCAGCAGCTACTCAAGTGGTAGGGGGAGAGAGACCCAGTACTTC
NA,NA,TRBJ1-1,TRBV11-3,CSSSLVNSEAFF,TGTTCCAGCAGTTTAGTGAACTCTGAAGCTTTCTTT
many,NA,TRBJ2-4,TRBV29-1,CSVASSLWENIQYF,TGCAGCGTAGCGAGCTCCCTCTGGGAAAACATTCAGTACTTC
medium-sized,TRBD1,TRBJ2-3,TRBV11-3,CASSFTGTGGPSADTQYF,TGTGCCAGCAGCTTTACGGGGACAGGGGGCCCAAGCGCAGATACGCAGTATTTT
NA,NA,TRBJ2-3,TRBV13,CASSLDGSRGSDTQYF,TGTGCCAGCAGCTTAGACGGGTCCAGGGGCTCAGATACCCAGTATTTT
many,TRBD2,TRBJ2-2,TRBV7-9,CASRPGLAGTGELFF,TGTGCCAGCAGACCCGGACTAGCTGGGACCGGGGAGCTGTTTTTT
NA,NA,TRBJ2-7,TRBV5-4,CDSSPRGGGRAYEQYF,TGTGATAGCAGCCCCCGCGGAGGTGGCAGAGCCTACGAGCAGTACTTC
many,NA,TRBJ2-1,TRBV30,CAWSVVEGDKRARSSYNEQFF,TGTGCCTGGAGTGTGGTTGAGGGGGACAAGCGGGCACGGAGCTCCTACAATGAGCAGTTCTTC
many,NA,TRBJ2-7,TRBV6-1,CASSEIGTAYEQYF,TGTGCCAGCAGTGAGATCGGCACAGCCTACGAGCAGTACTTC
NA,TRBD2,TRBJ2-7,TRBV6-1,CVSSESPHLAGGYEQYF,TGTGTCAGCAGTGAATCCCCCCATCTAGCGGGAGGGTACGAGCAATACTTC
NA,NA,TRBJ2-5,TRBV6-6,CASSLGRGMETRYF,TGTGCCAGTAGTCTGGGCAGGGGTATGGAGACCCGGTACTTC
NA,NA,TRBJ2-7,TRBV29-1,CSVEEGTPCSYEQYF,TGCAGCGTTGAAGAAGGGACACCATGCTCCTACGAGCAATACTTC
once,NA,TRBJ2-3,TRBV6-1,CASGLGRTDTQYF,TGTGCCAGCGGCCTGGGGAGAACAGATACGCAGTATTTT
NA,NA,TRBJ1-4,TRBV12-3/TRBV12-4,CASSLGGLAEKLFF,TGTGCCAGCAGTTTGGGAGGGTTGGCTGAAAAACTGTTCTTT
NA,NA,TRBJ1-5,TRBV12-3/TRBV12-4,CVSSFLRDGPNQPQHF,TGTGTCAGCAGTTTTTTAAGGGATGGCCCGAATCAGCCCCAGCATTTT
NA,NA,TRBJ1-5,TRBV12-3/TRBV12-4,CASRHSNRPQHF,TGCGCCAGCAGGCATAGCAATCGGCCCCAGCATTTT
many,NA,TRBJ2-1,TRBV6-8,CASSYAPVGPRPLTDEQFF,TGTGCCAGCAGTTACGCCCCGGTGGGTCCCAGACCCCTCACGGATGAGCAGTTCTTC
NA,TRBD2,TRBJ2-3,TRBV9,CASSVEAGGSTSTDTQYF,TGTGCCAGCAGCGTAGAAGCGGGAGGGTCCACTAGCACAGATACGCAGTATTTT
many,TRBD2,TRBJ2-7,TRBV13,CASSASGTSGRPPYEQYF,TGTGCCAGCAGCGCGTCCGGGACTAGCGGGAGGCCACCCTACGAGCAGTACTTC
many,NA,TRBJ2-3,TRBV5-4,CASSTPAVDTQYF,TGTGCCAGCAGCACCCCGGCCGTCGATACGCAGTATTTT
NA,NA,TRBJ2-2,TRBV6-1,CASSEPFLRGELFF,TGTGCCAGCAGTGAACCGTTCTTGAGAGGGGAGCTGTTTTTT
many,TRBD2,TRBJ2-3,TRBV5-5,CASFIAGKPDTQYF,TGTGCCAGCTTTATAGCGGGGAAACCAGATACGCAGTATTTT
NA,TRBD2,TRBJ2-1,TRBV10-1,CASSESTSGYNRQFF,TGCGCCAGCAGTGAGTCGACTAGCGGGTACAATAGGCAGTTCTTC
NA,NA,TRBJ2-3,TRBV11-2,CDSNLVGTTDTQYF,TGTGACAGCAACTTAGTTGGGACCACAGATACGCAGTATTTT
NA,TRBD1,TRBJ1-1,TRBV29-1,CSVKQGDVTEAFF,TGCAGCGTCAAACAGGGGGATGTCACTGAAGCTTTCTTT
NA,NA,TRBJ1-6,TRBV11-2,CTSSLDLGSRLPLHF,TGTACCAGCAGCTTAGATCTGGGGAGTCGCTTACCCCTCCACTTT